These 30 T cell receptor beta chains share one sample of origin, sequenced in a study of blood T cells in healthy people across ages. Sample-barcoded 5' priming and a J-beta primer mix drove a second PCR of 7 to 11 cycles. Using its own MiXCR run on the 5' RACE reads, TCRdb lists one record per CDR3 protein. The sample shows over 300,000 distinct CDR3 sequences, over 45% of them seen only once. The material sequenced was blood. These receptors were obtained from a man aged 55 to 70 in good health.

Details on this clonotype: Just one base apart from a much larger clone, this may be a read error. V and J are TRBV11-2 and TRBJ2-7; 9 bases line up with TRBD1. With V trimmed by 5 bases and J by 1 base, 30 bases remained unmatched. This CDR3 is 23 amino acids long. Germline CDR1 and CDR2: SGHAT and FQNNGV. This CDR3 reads CASSHRPGTGNFEAIISSYEQYF. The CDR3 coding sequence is TGTGCCAGCAGCCACCGGCCCGGGACAGGGAATTTCGAGGCTATTATTTCGTCCTACGAGCAGTACTTC.

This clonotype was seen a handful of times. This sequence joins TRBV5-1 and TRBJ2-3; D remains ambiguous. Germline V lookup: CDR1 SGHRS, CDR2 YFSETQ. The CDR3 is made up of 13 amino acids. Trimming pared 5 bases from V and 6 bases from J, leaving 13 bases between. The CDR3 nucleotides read TGCGCCAGCAGACCGGGCCTTTCGGATACGCAGTATTTT. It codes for CASRPGLSDTQYF. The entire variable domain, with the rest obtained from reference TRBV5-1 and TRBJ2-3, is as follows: KAGVTQTPRYLIKTRGQQVTLSCSPISGHRSVSWYQQTPGQGLQFLFEYFSETQRNKGNFPGRFSGRQFSNSRSEMNVSTLELGDSALYLCASRPGLSDTQYFGPGTRLTVL.

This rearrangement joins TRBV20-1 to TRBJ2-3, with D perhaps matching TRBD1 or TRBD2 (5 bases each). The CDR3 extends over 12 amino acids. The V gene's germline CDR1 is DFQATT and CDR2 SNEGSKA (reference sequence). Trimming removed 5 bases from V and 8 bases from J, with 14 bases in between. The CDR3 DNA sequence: TGCAGTGCTTGGCCCGGGGCGGGTACGCAGTATTTT. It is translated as CSAWPGAGTQYF.

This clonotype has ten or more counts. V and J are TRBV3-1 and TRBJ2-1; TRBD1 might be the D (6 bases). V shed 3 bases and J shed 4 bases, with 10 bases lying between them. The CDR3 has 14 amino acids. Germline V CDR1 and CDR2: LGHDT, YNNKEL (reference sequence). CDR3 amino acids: CASSQGHLYNEQFF. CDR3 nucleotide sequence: TGTGCCAGCAGCCAGGGACACCTTTACAATGAGCAGTTCTTC.

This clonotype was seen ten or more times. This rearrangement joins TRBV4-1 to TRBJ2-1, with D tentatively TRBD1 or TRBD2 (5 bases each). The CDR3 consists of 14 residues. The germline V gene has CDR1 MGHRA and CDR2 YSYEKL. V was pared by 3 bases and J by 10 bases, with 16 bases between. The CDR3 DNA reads TGCGCCAGCAGCCAGTGGGAGTCAGGGCGCGAGCAGTTCTTC. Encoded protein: CASSQWESGREQFF.

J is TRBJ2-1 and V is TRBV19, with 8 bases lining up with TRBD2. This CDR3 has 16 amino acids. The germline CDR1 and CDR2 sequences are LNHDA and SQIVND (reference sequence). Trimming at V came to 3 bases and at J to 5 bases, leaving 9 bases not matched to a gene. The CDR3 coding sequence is TGTGCCAGTAGTATGCTGGTCGGGGGGGCTAACAATGAGCAGTTCTTC. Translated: CASSMLVGGANNEQFF.

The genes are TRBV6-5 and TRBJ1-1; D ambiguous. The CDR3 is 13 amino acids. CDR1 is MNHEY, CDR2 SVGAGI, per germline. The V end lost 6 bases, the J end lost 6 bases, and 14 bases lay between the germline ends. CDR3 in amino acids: CASRFQRAAEAFF. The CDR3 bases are TGTGCCAGCAGGTTCCAGCGGGCTGCTGAAGCTTTCTTT.

DNA of the CDR3: TGTGCCAGCAGTTATTCGATCCCTGGGGGGCGGACCGAGCAGTACTTC. Protein sequence: CASSYSIPGGRTEQYF. The V call is TRBV6-6, the J call TRBJ2-7; TRBD1 or TRBD2 may be the D gene (6 bases each). Germline loops: CDR1 MNHNY, CDR2 SVGAGI (reference sequence). Trimming took 3 bases from V and 6 from J, leaving 21 bases between them. The CDR3 has 16 amino acids.

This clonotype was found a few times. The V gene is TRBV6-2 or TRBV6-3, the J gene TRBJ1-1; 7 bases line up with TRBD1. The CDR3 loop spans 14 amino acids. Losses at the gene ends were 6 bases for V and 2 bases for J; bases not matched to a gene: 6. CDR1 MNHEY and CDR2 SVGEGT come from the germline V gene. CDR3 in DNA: TGTGCCAGCAGGACCGGGACAGTTAACACTGAAGCTTTCTTT. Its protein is CASRTGTVNTEAFF.

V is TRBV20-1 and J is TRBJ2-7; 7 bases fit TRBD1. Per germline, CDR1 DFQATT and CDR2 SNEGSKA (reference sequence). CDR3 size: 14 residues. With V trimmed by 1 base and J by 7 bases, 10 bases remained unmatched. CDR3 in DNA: TGCAGTGCTAGAGTTCCTAAGGGGGCTCGGGAGCAGTACTTC. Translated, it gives CSARVPKGAREQYF.

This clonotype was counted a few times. The CDR3 here is CSARVGAKNIQYF. The CDR3 DNA reads TGCAGTGCTAGAGTAGGGGCCAAAAACATTCAGTACTTC. The chain carries TRBV20-1 and TRBJ2-4; D unresolved. V lost 1 base, J lost 1 base, and 5 bases lay in between. CDR3 length: 13 residues. CDR1 and CDR2 (germline): DFQATT, SNEGSKA (reference sequence).

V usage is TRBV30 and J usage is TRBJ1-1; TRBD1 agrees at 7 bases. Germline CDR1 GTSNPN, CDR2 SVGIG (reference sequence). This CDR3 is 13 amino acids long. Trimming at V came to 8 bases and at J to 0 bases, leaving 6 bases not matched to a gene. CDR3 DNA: TGTGCCGGAGAACAGGGGATGAACACTGAAGCTTTCTTT. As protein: CAGEQGMNTEAFF.

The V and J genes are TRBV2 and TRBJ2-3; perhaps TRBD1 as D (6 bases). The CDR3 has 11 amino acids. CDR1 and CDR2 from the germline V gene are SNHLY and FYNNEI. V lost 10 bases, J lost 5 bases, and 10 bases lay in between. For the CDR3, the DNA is TGTGCCACCGCAGGGGAAGATACGCAGTATTTT. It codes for CATAGEDTQYF.

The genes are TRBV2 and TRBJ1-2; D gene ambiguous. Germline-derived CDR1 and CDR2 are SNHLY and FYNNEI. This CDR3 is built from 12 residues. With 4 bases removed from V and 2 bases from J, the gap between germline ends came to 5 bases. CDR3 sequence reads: CASSVRNYGYTF. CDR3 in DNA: TGTGCCAGCAGTGTGCGGAACTATGGCTACACCTTC.

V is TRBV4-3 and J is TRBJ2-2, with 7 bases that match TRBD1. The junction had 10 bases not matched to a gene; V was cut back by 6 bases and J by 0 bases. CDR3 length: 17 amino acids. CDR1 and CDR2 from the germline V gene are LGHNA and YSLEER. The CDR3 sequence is CASSKWWDSANTGELFF. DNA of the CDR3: TGCGCCAGCAGTAAGTGGTGGGACAGCGCGAACACCGGGGAGCTGTTTTTT.

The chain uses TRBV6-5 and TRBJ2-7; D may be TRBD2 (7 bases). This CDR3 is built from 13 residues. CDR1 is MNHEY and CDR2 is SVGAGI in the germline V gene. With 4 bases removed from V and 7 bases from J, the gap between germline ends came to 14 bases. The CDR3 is CASSWGGSNEQYF. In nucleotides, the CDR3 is TGTGCCAGCAGTTGGGGGGGCTCCAATGAGCAGTACTTC.

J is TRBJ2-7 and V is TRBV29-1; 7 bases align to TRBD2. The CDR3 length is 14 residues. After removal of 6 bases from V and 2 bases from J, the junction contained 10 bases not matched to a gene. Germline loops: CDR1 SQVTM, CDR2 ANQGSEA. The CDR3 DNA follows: TGCAGCGTCGTCGGCGGGAGTAACCCCTACGAGCAGTACTTC. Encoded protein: CSVVGGSNPYEQYF.

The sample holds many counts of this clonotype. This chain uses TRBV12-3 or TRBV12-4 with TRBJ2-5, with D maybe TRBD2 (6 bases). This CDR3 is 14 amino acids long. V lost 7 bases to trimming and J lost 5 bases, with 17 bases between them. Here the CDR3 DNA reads TGTGCCAGCACTCTGGGCGGGGTACGGGAGACCCAGTACTTC. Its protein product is CASTLGGVRETQYF.

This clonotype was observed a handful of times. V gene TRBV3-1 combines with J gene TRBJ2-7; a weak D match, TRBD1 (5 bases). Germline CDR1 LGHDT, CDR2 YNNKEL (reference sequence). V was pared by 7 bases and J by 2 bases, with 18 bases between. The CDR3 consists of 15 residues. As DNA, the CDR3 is TGTGCCAGCACAGCCTTCCAGGGCGCTCCCTACGAGCAGTACTTC. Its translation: CASTAFQGAPYEQYF.

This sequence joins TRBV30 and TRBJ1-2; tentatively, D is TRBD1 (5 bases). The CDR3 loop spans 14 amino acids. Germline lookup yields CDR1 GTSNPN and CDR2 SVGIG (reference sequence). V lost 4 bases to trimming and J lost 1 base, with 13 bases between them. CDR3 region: CAWNLLRGNYGYTF. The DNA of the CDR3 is TGTGCCTGGAACCTACTTAGGGGTAACTATGGCTACACCTTC. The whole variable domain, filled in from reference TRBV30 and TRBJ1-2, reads SQTIHQWPATLVQPVGSPLSLECTVEGTSNPNLYWYRQAAGRGLQLLFYSVGIGQISSEVPQNLSASRPQDRQFILSSKKLLLSDSGFYLCAWNLLRGNYGYTFGSGTRLTVV.

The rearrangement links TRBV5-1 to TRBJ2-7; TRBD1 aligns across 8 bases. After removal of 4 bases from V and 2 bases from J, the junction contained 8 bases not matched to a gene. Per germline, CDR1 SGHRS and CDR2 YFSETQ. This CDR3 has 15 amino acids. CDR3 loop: CASSPRTGNPYEQYF. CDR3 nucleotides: TGCGCCAGCAGCCCGAGGACAGGGAACCCCTACGAGCAGTACTTC.

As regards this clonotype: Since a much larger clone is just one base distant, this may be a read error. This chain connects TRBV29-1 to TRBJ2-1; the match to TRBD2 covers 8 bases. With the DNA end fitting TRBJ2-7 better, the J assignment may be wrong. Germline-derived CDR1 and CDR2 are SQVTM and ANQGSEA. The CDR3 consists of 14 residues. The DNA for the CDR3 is TGCAGCGTGCGTAGCGGGAAAAGCTACAATGAGCAGTACTTC. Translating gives CSVRSGKSYNEQYF.

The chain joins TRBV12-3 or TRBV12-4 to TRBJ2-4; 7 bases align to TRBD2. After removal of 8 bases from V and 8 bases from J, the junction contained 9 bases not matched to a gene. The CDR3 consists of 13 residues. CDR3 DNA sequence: TGTGCCAGCTCGGGGGGTAGTCGGGACATTCAGTACTTC. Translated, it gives CASSGGSRDIQYF.

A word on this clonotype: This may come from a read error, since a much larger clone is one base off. The CDR3 loop is CASSARDRQETQYF. The CDR3 DNA reads as TGTGCCAGCAGTGCTAGGGACAGGCAAGAGACCCAGTACTTC. The gene calls are TRBV28 and TRBJ2-5; 8 positions agree with TRBD1. V shed 5 bases and J 2 bases; nucleotides not matched to a gene: 4. CDR3 length: 14 residues. Germline-derived CDR1 and CDR2 are MDHEN and SYDVKM.

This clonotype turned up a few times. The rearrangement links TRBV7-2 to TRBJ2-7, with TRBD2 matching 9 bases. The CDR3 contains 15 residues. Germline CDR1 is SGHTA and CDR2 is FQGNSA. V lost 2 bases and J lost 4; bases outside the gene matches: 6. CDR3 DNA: TGTGCCAGCAGCTTATCTCTAGCGGGGTTTTACGAGCAGTACTTC. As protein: CASSLSLAGFYEQYF.

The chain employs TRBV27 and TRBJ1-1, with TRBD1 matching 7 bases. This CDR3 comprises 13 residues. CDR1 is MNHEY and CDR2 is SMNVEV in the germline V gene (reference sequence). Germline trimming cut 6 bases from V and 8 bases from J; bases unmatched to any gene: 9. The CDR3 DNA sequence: TGTGCCAGCAGCCTTTTTGCGGGACAGGAAGCTTTCTTT. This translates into CASSLFAGQEAFF.

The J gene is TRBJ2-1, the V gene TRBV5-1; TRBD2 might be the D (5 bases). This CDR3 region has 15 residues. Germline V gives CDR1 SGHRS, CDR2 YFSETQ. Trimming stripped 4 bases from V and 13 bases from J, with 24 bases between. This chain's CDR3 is CASSAESRGSETQFF. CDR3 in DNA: TGCGCCAGCAGCGCCGAGTCCCGGGGTTCGGAGACCCAGTTCTTC.

DNA for the CDR3: TGCGCCAGCAGTGATCAGGTCGGGTCCTACGAGCAGTTCTTC. Amino acids: CASSDQVGSYEQFF. This rearrangement joins TRBV10-1 to TRBJ2-1; D not certain. Trimming removed 3 bases from V and 10 bases from J, with 16 bases in between. Per the germline V gene, CDR1 is WNHNN and CDR2 is SYGVQD (reference sequence). The CDR3 is made up of 14 amino acids.

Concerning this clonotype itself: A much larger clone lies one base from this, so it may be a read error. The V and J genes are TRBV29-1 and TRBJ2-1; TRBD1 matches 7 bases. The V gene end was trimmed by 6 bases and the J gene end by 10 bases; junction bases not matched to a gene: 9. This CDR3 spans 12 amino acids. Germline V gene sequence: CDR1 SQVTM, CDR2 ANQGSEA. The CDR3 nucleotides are TGCAGCGTCCGGACAGGCGCCTACGAGCAGTTCTTC. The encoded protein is CSVRTGAYEQFF.

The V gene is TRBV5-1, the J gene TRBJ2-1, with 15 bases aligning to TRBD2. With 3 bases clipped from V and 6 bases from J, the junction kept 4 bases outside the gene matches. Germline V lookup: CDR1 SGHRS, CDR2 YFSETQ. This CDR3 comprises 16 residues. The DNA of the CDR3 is TGCGCCAGCAGCTCTGGACTAGCGGGAGGGTTCAATGAGCAGTTCTTC. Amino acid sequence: CASSSGLAGGFNEQFF. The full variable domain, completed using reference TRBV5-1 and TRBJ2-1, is KAGVTQTPRYLIKTRGQQVTLSCSPISGHRSVSWYQQTPGQGLQFLFEYFSETQRNKGNFPGRFSGRQFSNSRSEMNVSTLELGDSALYLCASSSGLAGGFNEQFFGPGTRLTVL.